These 5 T cell receptor beta chains were sequenced from one sample in a study of cytomegalovirus exposure and HLA in healthy donors. The PCR had 60 Vbeta and 13 Jbeta primers. Generated by immunoSEQ multiplex PCR, the TCRdb table keeps only in-frame clones and is missing some. The sample consists of 150,000 or so clones, around 78% of them appearing once. Sequenced material: PBMCs. All receptors derive from a woman under 30 in good health and CMV-seronegative.

This clone has only a few counts. The V and J genes are TRBV14 and TRBJ2-5; 9 nucleotides align to TRBD1. The germline gives CDR1 SGHDN, CDR2 FVKESK. The V gene end was trimmed by 3 bases and the J gene end by 4 bases; junction bases not matched to a gene: 6. This CDR3 comprises 15 residues. The chain's CDR3 is CASSQGRQGVETQYF. CDR3 nucleotide sequence: TGTGCCAGCAGCCAGGGGAGACAGGGGGTAGAGACCCAGTACTTC.

The genes are TRBV18 and TRBJ1-1, with 8 positions matching TRBD1. The CDR3 loop spans 14 amino acids. Trimming at V came to 5 bases and at J to 4 bases, leaving 6 bases not matched to a gene. CDR1 and CDR2 (germline): KGHSH, LQKENI. The DNA of the CDR3 is TGTGCCAGCTCATTGGACAGGGTGGGCACTGAAGCTTTCTTT. This gives the protein CASSLDRVGTEAFF.

The chain couples TRBV7-2 to TRBJ2-3; 12 positions match TRBD2. Germline CDR1 SGHTA, CDR2 FQGNSA. The ends lost 6 bases at V and 5 bases at J; junction bases unmatched: 6. CDR3 length: 15 amino acids. This CDR3 is CASSLAGGPGDTQYF. DNA for the CDR3: TGTGCCAGCAGTCTAGCGGGGGGGCCAGGAGATACGCAGTATTTT.

The chain employs TRBV5-1 and TRBJ1-3; D remains unclear. V shed 0 bases and J shed 4 bases, with 8 bases lying between them. The germline V gene encodes CDR1 SGHRS and CDR2 YFSETQ. The length of the CDR3 is 14 residues. The CDR3 loop is CASSLGAFGNTIYF. DNA of the CDR3: TGCGCCAGCAGCTTGGGGGCATTCGGAAACACCATATATTTT.

This chain joins TRBV5-1 and TRBJ1-3; D gene unclear. CDR1 and CDR2 from the germline V gene are SGHRS and YFSETQ. This CDR3 is built from 15 residues. Trimming removed 0 bases from V and 0 bases from J, with 7 bases in between. The CDR3 loop is CASSLDGDSGNTIYF. CDR3 in DNA: TGCGCCAGCAGCTTGGACGGAGACTCTGGAAACACCATATATTTT. The full variable domain, rest sourced from reference TRBV5-1 and TRBJ1-3, is KAGVTQTPRYLIKTRGQQVTLSCSPISGHRSVSWYQQTPGQGLQFLFEYFSETQRNKGNFPGRFSGRQFSNSRSEMNVSTLELGDSALYLCASSLDGDSGNTIYFGEGSWLTVV.